Shown below are 15 T cell receptor beta chains from a single sample sequenced in a study of control samples from healthy donors and cancer patients. This table comes from immunoSEQ multiplex PCR, and its TCRdb copy is limited to in-frame clones, with some not included. The table includes just under 100,000 clones, 85% to 95% detected once. The sample comprised blood. The source of these receptors is a man between 18 and 35 years old in good health.

This chain connects TRBV3-1 (or the pseudogene TRBV3-2) to TRBJ1-1; D is possibly TRBD1 (5 bases). Germline loops: CDR1 LGHDT, CDR2 YNNKEL (reference sequence). The CDR3 is made up of 14 amino acids. V was cut by 2 bases and J by 10 bases, with 17 bases left in between. Written as DNA, the CDR3 is TGTGCCAGCAGCCAACTGCCCAGGGATGGGTTAGCTTTCTTT. Its protein product is CASSQLPRDGLAFF.

The J gene is TRBJ2-3, the V gene TRBV5-6, with TRBD2 as a possible D gene (6 bases). CDR3 length equals 14 residues. V was clipped by 2 bases and J by 3 bases, with 10 bases between them. The germline CDR1 and CDR2 sequences are SGHDT and YYEEEE. CDR3 residues: CASSFGTGTDTQYF. CDR3 sequence (DNA): TGTGCCAGCAGCTTTGGGACTGGGACAGATACGCAGTATTTT.

The chain is built from TRBV3-1 (or the pseudogene TRBV3-2) and TRBJ2-5; the match to TRBD2 covers 9 bases. V lost 6 bases and J lost 1; bases outside the gene matches: 3. The CDR3 is 14 residues long. From germline, CDR1 is LGHDT and CDR2 YNNKEL (reference sequence). This CDR3 reads CASRTSGSQETQYF. CDR3 bases: TGTGCCAGCAGGACTAGCGGAAGCCAAGAGACCCAGTACTTC.

The chain carries TRBV3-1 (or the pseudogene TRBV3-2) and TRBJ1-3; 7 bases match TRBD1. Germline V CDR1 and CDR2: LGHDT, YNNKEL (reference sequence). This CDR3 has 16 amino acids. The ends lost 6 bases at V and 0 bases at J; junction bases unmatched: 8. CDR3: CASRDRVGTSGNTIYF. The CDR3 nucleotides read TGTGCCAGCAGAGACAGGGTAGGAACCTCTGGAAACACCATATATTTT.

The CDR3 is CASSLEPRVLMSAFF. The CDR3 nucleotides read TGTGCCAGCAGCTTGGAACCCAGGGTCTTAATGTCGGCTTTCTTT. This chain joins TRBV5-5 and TRBJ1-1; D may be TRBD1 (5 bases). V dropped 0 bases and J dropped 11 bases, with 20 bases sitting between them. Germline values: CDR1 SGHKS, CDR2 YYEKEE (reference sequence). This CDR3 comprises 15 residues.

This chain uses TRBV10-3 with TRBJ2-3, with 10 bases matching TRBD1. V lost 3 bases and J lost 0; bases outside the gene matches: 9. This CDR3 is 18 amino acids long. Germline CDR1 and CDR2: ENHRY and SYGVKD. CDR3 amino acids: CAISDKTGTGVSTDTQYF. CDR3 in DNA: TGTGCCATCAGTGATAAAACCGGGACAGGGGTAAGCACAGATACGCAGTATTTT.

V and J are TRBV11-2 and TRBJ2-3, with 13 bases lining up with TRBD2. Germline assignment: CDR1 SGHAT and CDR2 FQNNGV. CDR3 length equals 18 residues. J was trimmed by 5 bases and V by 5 bases; bases with no gene match: 13. The CDR3 bases are TGTGCCAGCAGCCCCAACTTACTAGCGGGAGGGCCGGGAGATACGCAGTATTTT. Its protein is CASSPNLLAGGPGDTQYF.

CDR3 in amino acids: CAISESGAGTGELFF. The DNA for the CDR3 is TGTGCCATCAGTGAGTCCGGGGCGGGGACCGGGGAGCTGTTTTTT. This chain joins TRBV10-3 and TRBJ2-2, with a tentative D call TRBD2 (6 bases). The CDR3 runs to 15 residues. V dropped 0 bases and J dropped 5 bases, with 10 bases sitting between them. Germline V CDR1 and CDR2: ENHRY, SYGVKD.

J is TRBJ1-2 and V is TRBV19, with 8 bases aligning to TRBD1. The CDR3 is made up of 14 amino acids. V dropped 9 bases and J dropped 4; count of bases not matched to a gene: 10. CDR1 is LNHDA, CDR2 SQIVND, per germline (reference sequence). The CDR3 sequence is CASTSGTGSYGYTF. CDR3 in DNA: TGTGCCAGCACCTCGGGGACAGGCTCCTATGGCTACACCTTC.

The J gene is TRBJ2-2, the V gene TRBV6-2 or TRBV6-3; 8 nucleotides agree with TRBD2. Trimming removed 0 bases from V and 4 bases from J; junction bases left unmatched: 7. CDR1 MNHEY and CDR2 SVGEGT come from the germline V gene. CDR3 length equals 17 residues. The CDR3 DNA follows: TGTGCCAGCAGTTACTCGCCGGGGGGGCCCGGCACCGGGGAGCTGTTTTTT. Amino acids: CASSYSPGGPGTGELFF.

The chain joins TRBV5-1 to TRBJ2-3; 11 nucleotides match TRBD2. J was trimmed by 4 bases and V by 2 bases; bases with no gene match: 12. Germline V gene sequence: CDR1 SGHRS, CDR2 YFSETQ. The CDR3 consists of 18 residues. The CDR3 DNA follows: TGCGCCAGCAGCTTTAGTACCTATAGCGGGGGGGCAGCAGATACGCAGTATTTT. Translated, it gives CASSFSTYSGGAADTQYF.

V is TRBV19 and J is TRBJ1-2; D may be TRBD1 (6 bases). The CDR3 loop spans 15 amino acids. From germline, CDR1 is LNHDA and CDR2 SQIVND (reference sequence). V shed 3 bases and J shed 6 bases, with 17 bases lying between them. The CDR3 protein is CASSMGAGITDGYTF. The CDR3 DNA reads as TGTGCCAGTAGTATGGGGGCAGGGATTACGGATGGCTACACCTTC.

The V and J genes are TRBV7-6 and TRBJ1-3, with 7 bases that match TRBD1. The germline V gene has CDR1 SGHVS and CDR2 FNYEAQ. The CDR3 runs to 19 residues. V lost 1 base to trimming and J lost 0 bases; unmatched junction nucleotides: 12. As DNA, the CDR3 is TGTGCCAGCAGCTTAGGCCATCCCAGGGGGGAAGCCTCTGGAAACACCATATATTTT. Protein sequence: CASSLGHPRGEASGNTIYF.

This clone was picked up one time. The chain is built from TRBV7-8 and TRBJ2-7, with TRBD1 identical over 8 bases. CDR1 is SGHVS, CDR2 FQNEAQ, per germline. The junction had 9 bases not matched to a gene; V was cut back by 5 bases and J by 3 bases. This CDR3 has 15 residues. CDR3 loop: CASSTSDRVIYEQYF. CDR3 DNA: TGTGCCAGCAGCACCTCGGACAGGGTGATCTACGAGCAGTACTTC.

The V gene is TRBV5-1, the J gene TRBJ1-1; tentatively, D is TRBD1 (6 bases). Germline CDR1 and CDR2: SGHRS and YFSETQ. V lost 2 bases, J lost 4 bases, and 12 bases lay in between. The CDR3 consists of 14 residues. CDR3 in DNA: TGCGCCAGCAGCTTCGGACAGAAGGGCACTGAAGCTTTCTTT. This gives the protein CASSFGQKGTEAFF.